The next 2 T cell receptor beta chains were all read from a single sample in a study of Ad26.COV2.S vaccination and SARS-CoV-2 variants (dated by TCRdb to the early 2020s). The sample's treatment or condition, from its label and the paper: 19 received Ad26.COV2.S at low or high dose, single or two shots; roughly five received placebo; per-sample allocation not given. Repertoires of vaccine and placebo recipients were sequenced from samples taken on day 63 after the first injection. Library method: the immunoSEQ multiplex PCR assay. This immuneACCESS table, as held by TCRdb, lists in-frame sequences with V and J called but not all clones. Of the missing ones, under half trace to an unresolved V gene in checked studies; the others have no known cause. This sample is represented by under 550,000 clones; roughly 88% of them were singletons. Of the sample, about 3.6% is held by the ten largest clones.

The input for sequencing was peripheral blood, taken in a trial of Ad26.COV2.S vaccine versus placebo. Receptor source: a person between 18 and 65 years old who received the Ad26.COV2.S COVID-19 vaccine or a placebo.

CDR3 nucleotides: TGTGCCAGCAGTCCCCCGGGTAGCAATCAGCCCCAGCATTTT. It translates to CASSPPGSNQPQHF. The chain employs TRBV25-1 and TRBJ1-5, with D hard to call. CDR1 is MGHDK, CDR2 SYGVNS, per germline. The CDR3 spans 14 residues. V lost 5 bases, J lost 0 bases, and 8 bases lay in between.

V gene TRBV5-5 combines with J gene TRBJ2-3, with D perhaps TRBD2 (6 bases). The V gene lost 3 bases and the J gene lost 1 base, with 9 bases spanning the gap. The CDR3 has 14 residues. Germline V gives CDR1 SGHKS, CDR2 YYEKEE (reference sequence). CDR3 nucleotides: TGTGCCAGCAGCTACAGCGGGCGCACAGATACGCAGTATTTT. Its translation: CASSYSGRTDTQYF.